This T cell receptor (beta chain) was sequenced in a study of Ad26.COV2.S vaccination and SARS-CoV-2 variants. Described treatment: roughly 19 received Ad26.COV2.S at low or high dose, single or two shots; roughly 5 received placebo; per-sample allocation not given. Day 63 following the first vaccine or placebo injection was when the samples were taken. The V end lost 0 bases, the J end lost 10 bases, and 17 bases lay between the germline ends. Per the germline V gene, CDR1 is SGHNT and CDR2 is YYREEE (reference sequence). CDR3 size: 15 residues. The protocol was immunoSEQ multiplex PCR, while the TCRdb copy is restricted to in-frame clones and leaves out a portion. The sample records around 300,000 clones, approximately 90% being singletons.

This specimen was peripheral blood, taken in a trial of Ad26.COV2.S vaccine versus placebo. V usage is TRBV5-4 and J usage is TRBJ2-1; D tentatively reads TRBD1 or TRBD2 (5 bases each). The receptor was derived from a person aged 18 to 59 who received the Ad26.COV2.S COVID-19 vaccine or a placebo. Here the CDR3 DNA reads TGTGCCAGCAGCTTGGACCTTGAGGGGATTGGGGAGCAGTTCTTC. Protein sequence: CASSLDLEGIGEQFF.